Below, one TCR beta chain is given with its context. It has no known antigen specificity. Within one base of it there is no much larger clone, and no base qualities were kept. This sample is part of a study of human T cells and chemical hapten exposure listed by TCRdb under 2021. At the level of the whole study: For sensitization, 2% DPC in acetone was applied to an approximately 2 cm by approximately 2 cm area of upper inner arm skin. Weekly therapeutic DPC doses were additionally applied to the scalp of patients throughout the roughly 23-week study period. Patch testing was performed on the upper back with Finn chambers containing 0.01% DPC, and the patch tests were scored after 6 days according to International Contact Dermatitis Research Group standards. The mostly female patient cohort included alopecia areata with under or over 50% scalp involvement, alopecia totalis and alopecia universalis. Libraries were pooled for sequencing, and per-sample TCR yields varied mainly because of small differences in library volumes within the pool. Peripheral blood TCR repertoire changes were tracked in vivo in alopecia patients during primary and secondary sensitization to the hapten diphenylcyclopropenone (DPC). Blood samples were taken from patients before sensitization (week 0) and at 2, 6 and about 24 weeks after DPC sensitization. For TCR sequencing, blood came from some 31 alopecia patients at anywhere from one to four time points (pre-sensitization, 2, 6 and 24 weeks).

Overall study outcomes, separate from this receptor: DPC sensitization did not change how many TCRs were above 1 in 1000 frequency, and no evidence was found of alterations in global repertoire structure. Significantly more large CDR3 similarity clusters were formed by expanded TCRs than by pre-sensitization or healthy control sets, consistent with antigen-driven responses. Patch test score was positively correlated with the number of PT1 expanded TCRs, with significance at thresholds 8, 16 and 32 but not at 4. After repeated subsampling, the strength of the expansion versus patch-test correlation and the threshold at which it became significant changed. Because every patient had alopecia, a presumed autoimmune disease, the patients' immune response might differ from that of healthy individuals.

Library preparation used RACE. Sequencing relied on a NextSeq 500. During library preparation, unique molecular identifiers were attached to individual cDNA molecules so that TCRs could be counted quantitatively and reproducibly. For every blood RNA sample, sequencing covered both the TCR alpha and TCR beta chains. The paper's data handling went like this. Samples had a median of about 96,000 TCRs, with a range from about 23,224 to 750,000. V, J and CDR3 annotation of the TCR reads was performed with the Decombinator software suite. To make PS versus PT1 abundance plots, every sample was subsampled to the same number of TCRs (28,000). TCRs were defined as expanded if absent before sensitization and observed at least eight times at the 2-week time point. TCRdb applied fastp at Q25 and MiXCR to the public reads, then kept only in-frame beta chains. Rows are unified per CDR3 protein, each entry keeping the most common DNA and genes. The V and J calls shown here were made by TCRdb, not taken from the authors' results. A total of about 140,000 distinct CDR3 sequences appear in this sample, approximately 10% of them only once. The ten largest clones capture 1.3% to 1.5% of the sample.

There are 15 amino acids in the CDR3, from cysteine to phenylalanine inclusive. The entry retains the CDR3 DNA only, 45 bases that are in frame from base 1. V has 2 bases trimmed and J has 1 base trimmed; junction bases matching no gene number 4. The germline V gene gives CDR1 as MNHNS and CDR2 as SASEGT. The time point tag for this specimen amounts to: patch test 2, 6 weeks after DPC sensitization. The treatment or condition label corresponds to: therapeutic diphenylcyclopropenone sensitization with weekly scalp DPC. Blood at each patch-test visit was drawn before the patch test was applied. Eligible patients were aged 18 to 70, diagnosed with alopecia, deemed suitable for DPC therapy, and excluded if pregnant. Total RNA was extracted from unfractionated whole blood that had been collected in Tempus Blood RNA tubes.

The V and J genes are TRBV6-1 and TRBJ1-1, and 7 junctional nucleotides match TRBD1. The sample in question was whole blood, obtained in connection with sensitization to the hapten diphenylcyclopropenone (DPC). This receptor was taken from a woman in her fifties or sixties with alopecia areata. Some clones in this sample may be carry-over from other donors' samples. The CDR3 loop reads CASSEPGQTNTEAFF. At the DNA level, the sequence is TGTGCCAGCAGTGAACCGGGACAGACGAACACTGAAGCTTTCTTT.